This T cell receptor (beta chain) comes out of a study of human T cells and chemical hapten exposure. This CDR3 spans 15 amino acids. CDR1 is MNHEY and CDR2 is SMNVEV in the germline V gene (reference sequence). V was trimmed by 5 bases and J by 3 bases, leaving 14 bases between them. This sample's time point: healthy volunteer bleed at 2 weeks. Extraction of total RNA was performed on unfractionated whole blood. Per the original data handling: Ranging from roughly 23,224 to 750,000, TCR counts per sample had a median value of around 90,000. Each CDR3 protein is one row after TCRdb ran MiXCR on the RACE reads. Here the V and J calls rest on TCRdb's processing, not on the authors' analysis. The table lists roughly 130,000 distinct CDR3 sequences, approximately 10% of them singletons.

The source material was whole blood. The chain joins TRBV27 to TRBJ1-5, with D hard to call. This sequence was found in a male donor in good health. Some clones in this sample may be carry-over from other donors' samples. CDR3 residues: CASSARAWNNQPQHF. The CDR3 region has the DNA TGTGCCAGCAGTGCAAGGGCCTGGAACAATCAGCCCCAGCATTTT.